These 27 T cell receptor beta chains share one sample of origin, sequenced in a study of regulatory T cells in long-lasting Graves disease. TCR beta libraries were built with iRepertoire HTBI primers and Arm-PCR of CDR3 regions. TCRdb re-called the multiplex PCR reads through MiXCR, storing one row per CDR3 protein. Counted here are around 250,000 distinct CDR3 sequences, 18% occurring once; the ten biggest clones make up over 20%. Regarding time point: newly diagnosed GD, antithyroid drugs for less than 3 months. Preparation of the TCR library used RNA extracted from PBMCs. The material sequenced was peripheral blood mononuclear cells (PBMCs), taken at new diagnosis, from a patient treated with antithyroid drugs. The receptors were gathered from a female donor with Graves disease.

V and J are TRBV30 and TRBJ2-3; 8 bases agree with TRBD2. The CDR3 runs to 16 residues. Germline CDR1 GTSNPN, CDR2 SVGIG (reference sequence). With 2 bases clipped from V and 3 bases from J, the junction kept 10 bases outside the gene matches. The CDR3 nucleotides read TGTGCCTGGAGTCCCCTATCGGGAGGGCCAACAGATACGCAGTATTTT. Amino acid sequence: CAWSPLSGGPTDTQYF.

This clonotype was counted ten times or more. This chain uses TRBV19 with TRBJ2-7; D is possibly TRBD2 (5 bases). Trimming shortened V by 1 base and J by 4 bases, and 14 bases separated the two germline ends. Germline values: CDR1 LNHDA, CDR2 SQIVND (reference sequence). The CDR3 extends over 15 amino acids. Here the CDR3 reads CASSIGSGLSYEQYF. CDR3 DNA sequence: TGTGCCAGTAGTATAGGCAGCGGCCTCTCTTACGAGCAGTACTTC.

V is TRBV18 and J is TRBJ2-5; no reliable D call. This CDR3 comprises 14 residues. The V and J ends lost 2 bases and 5 bases respectively, with 12 bases between them. Per germline, CDR1 KGHSH and CDR2 LQKENI. The CDR3 reads CASSPTDSGETQYF. The CDR3 bases are TGTGCCAGCTCACCAACGGATTCCGGGGAGACCCAGTACTTC.

This clonotype appeared a few times. It is likely a read error: a sequence one base away is far more abundant. The chain employs TRBV2 and TRBJ2-7; TRBD1 might be the D (6 bases). The germline CDR1 and CDR2 sequences are SNHLY and FYNNEI. The CDR3 is 13 amino acids. The V end lost 4 bases, the J end lost 6 bases, and 13 bases lay between the germline ends. CDR3 sequence reads: CASSAGESGEQYF. The CDR3 DNA is TGTGCCAGCAGTGCAGGGGAGTCAGGCGAGCAGTACTTC.

Ten or more counts support this clonotype. CDR3 sequence reads: CSARGPSEREGEQYF. DNA for the CDR3: TGCAGTGCTAGAGGGCCCAGCGAGCGGGAGGGCGAGCAGTACTTC. J is TRBJ2-7 and V is TRBV20-1, with 10 bases matching TRBD2. V lost 1 base, J lost 6 bases, and 9 bases stayed unmatched. Germline CDR1 DFQATT, CDR2 SNEGSKA (reference sequence). There are 15 residues in the CDR3.

This chain joins TRBV20-1 and TRBJ2-5; possibly TRBD1 or TRBD2 for D (5 bases each). The CDR3 is made up of 15 amino acids. The V end lost 2 bases, the J end lost 5 bases, and 18 bases lay between the germline ends. Germline CDR1 and CDR2: DFQATT and SNEGSKA (reference sequence). This CDR3 is CSARSRVWGYETQYF. CDR3 DNA sequence: TGCAGTGCTAGATCGCGGGTCTGGGGGTACGAGACCCAGTACTTC.

This clonotype has ten or more counts. The CDR3 here is CASSSLGLGAWNTEAFF. DNA for the CDR3: TGTGCCAGCAGCTCCCTGGGGCTGGGAGCTTGGAACACTGAAGCTTTCTTT. V and J are TRBV11-1 and TRBJ1-1, with a weak D call TRBD1 (5 bases). The CDR3 loop spans 17 amino acids. V lost 4 bases to trimming and J lost 1 base, with 19 bases between them. Germline CDR1 reads SGHAT; CDR2 reads FQDESV (reference sequence).

The table lists this clonotype with a count of one. The chain joins TRBV9 to TRBJ2-1; tentatively, D is TRBD1 (6 bases). The CDR3 is 14 residues long. From germline, CDR1 is SGDLS and CDR2 YYNGEE. V lost 3 bases to trimming and J lost 5 bases, with 12 bases between them. CDR3 nucleotides: TGTGCCAGCAGCGCACCGGGACATAACAATGAGCAGTTCTTC. Translating it yields CASSAPGHNNEQFF.

This clonotype was picked up a small number of times. This sequence may be a read error, since a much larger clone differs from it by one base. The chain is built from TRBV20-1 and TRBJ2-5; maybe TRBD2 (6 bases). Trimming cost V 0 bases and J 4 bases, with 15 bases left between them. Germline assignment: CDR1 DFQATT and CDR2 SNEGSKA (reference sequence). The CDR3 has 15 residues. CDR3 coding DNA: TGCAGTGCTAGAGACCAGGAGGGCCTGACAGAGACCCAGTACTTC. As protein: CSARDQEGLTETQYF.

The chain couples TRBV12-3 or TRBV12-4 to TRBJ2-7; 8 positions agree with TRBD2. The CDR3 runs to 15 residues. Germline trimming cut 3 bases from V and 2 bases from J; bases unmatched to any gene: 6. The CDR3 nucleotides read TGTGCCAGCAGTTTGGTTAGCGGGAAGACCTACGAGCAGTACTTC. Amino acids: CASSLVSGKTYEQYF.

In this sample, this clonotype turned up a few times. For the CDR3, the DNA is TGCAGCGGATCCGACAATGAGCAGTTCTTC. This encodes CSGSDNEQFF. V usage is TRBV29-1 and J usage is TRBJ2-1, with unresolved D. Germline CDR1 and CDR2: SQVTM and ANQGSEA. The CDR3 sequence is 10 residues long. Trimming removed 7 bases at V and 5 bases at J, with 6 bases between.

There are many counts of this clonotype. The CDR3: CSAIGVVGYTF. The CDR3 nucleotides are TGCAGTGCTATAGGAGTCGTTGGCTACACCTTC. The rearrangement uses TRBV20-1 and TRBJ1-2; D is undetermined. Trimming cost V 4 bases and J 7 bases, with 10 bases left between them. The CDR3 loop spans 11 amino acids. The germline V gene encodes CDR1 DFQATT and CDR2 SNEGSKA (reference sequence).

This rearrangement joins TRBV5-1 to TRBJ1-3; 8 bases agree with TRBD1. V shed 3 bases, J shed 2 bases, and the junction held 4 bases outside the gene matches. CDR1 is SGHRS, CDR2 YFSETQ, per germline. This CDR3 region has 15 residues. The DNA for the CDR3 is TGCGCCAGCAGCTATGACAGGGGAACTGGAAACACCATATATTTT. Residues: CASSYDRGTGNTIYF.

This clonotype was found many times. The rearrangement joins TRBV12-3 or TRBV12-4 to TRBJ2-7; TRBD1 aligns across 10 bases. This CDR3 is built from 14 residues. V lost 5 bases, J lost 3 bases, and 4 bases stayed unmatched. Written as DNA, the CDR3 is TGTGCCAGCAGTCCCGGGACAGGGGACTACGAGCAGTACTTC. Its protein product is CASSPGTGDYEQYF.

This chain connects TRBV2 to TRBJ2-5, with D perhaps given as TRBD1 or TRBD2 (6 bases each). V dropped 6 bases and J dropped 5 bases, with 16 bases sitting between them. The CDR3 covers 14 residues. Germline lookup yields CDR1 SNHLY and CDR2 FYNNEI. CDR3 DNA sequence: TGTGCCAGCAGAAGGTGGGGGGCAGGGGAGACCCAGTACTTC. This sequence encodes CASRRWGAGETQYF.

The chain is built from TRBV7-9 and TRBJ1-1; 7 positions match TRBD1. The J segment lost 6 bases and the V segment lost 6 bases, leaving 4 bases of the junction unmatched. From germline, CDR1 is SEHNR and CDR2 FQNEAQ (reference sequence). The CDR3 spans 12 residues. DNA for the CDR3: TGTGCCAGCAGACTAGGGGGCTCTGAAGCTTTCTTT. It specifies CASRLGGSEAFF. The full variable domain, rest sourced from reference TRBV7-9 and TRBJ1-1, is DTGVSQNPRHKITKRGQNVTFRCDPISEHNRLYWYRQTLGQGPEFLTYFQNEAQLEKSRLLSDRFSAERPKGSFSTLEIQRTEQGDSAMYLCASRLGGSEAFFGQGTRLTVV.

This clonotype appeared many times. V and J are TRBV11-2 and TRBJ2-7, with D tentatively TRBD1 (6 bases). There are 13 residues in the CDR3. The V gene lost 0 bases and the J gene lost 6 bases, with 9 bases spanning the gap. Per the germline V gene, CDR1 is SGHAT and CDR2 is FQNNGV. CDR3 protein: CASSLEGGSEQYF. CDR3 bases: TGTGCCAGCAGCTTAGAAGGGGGAAGCGAGCAGTACTTC.

This clonotype was counted many times. The chain combines TRBV19 with TRBJ1-2; D remains ambiguous. The CDR3 contains 14 residues. Germline V gene sequence: CDR1 LNHDA, CDR2 SQIVND (reference sequence). Deletions cut 1 base from V and 2 bases from J, with 8 bases between. CDR3 loop: CASSIGRGNYGYTF. The CDR3 bases are TGTGCCAGTAGTATAGGTCGAGGGAACTATGGCTACACCTTC.

Of note for this clonotype: A much larger clone is a single base away; this may be a read error. This CDR3 reads CASSQRTESTEAFF. The CDR3 DNA sequence: TGTGCCAGCAGCCAGAGAACAGAGTCCACTGAAGCTTTCTTT. The chain employs TRBV7-2 and TRBJ1-1; D not certain. The CDR3 sequence is 14 residues long. Deletions cut 5 bases from V and 4 bases from J, with 14 bases between. The germline CDR1 and CDR2 sequences are SGHTA and FQGNSA.

This clonotype was counted ten times or more. This rearrangement joins TRBV6-2 or TRBV6-3 to TRBJ1-1; possible D gene TRBD1, 5 bases. The germline V gene has CDR1 MNHEY and CDR2 SVGEGT. This CDR3 has 10 residues. The CDR3 DNA reads as TGTCCAGGGTTCGACACTGAAGCTTTCTTT. Its protein product is CPGFDTEAFF.

This clonotype was seen ten or more times. Here the CDR3 DNA reads TGCAGTGCTAGGGCGGGACAGTTGTTCTGGAATGAGCAGTTCTTC. Amino acids: CSARAGQLFWNEQFF. J is TRBJ2-1 and V is TRBV20-1; a possible D gene is TRBD1 (7 bases). The CDR3 is made up of 15 amino acids. Germline V gene sequence: CDR1 DFQATT, CDR2 SNEGSKA (reference sequence). V lost 3 bases and J lost 7, with 19 bases in between.

With respect to this clonotype: A read error is possible here, since a much larger clone lies one base away. This rearrangement joins TRBV18 to TRBJ1-6, with D perhaps TRBD1 (6 bases). The CDR3 totals 11 residues. The ends were cut back, 8 bases at V and 16 bases at J, with 15 bases in the middle. Looked up from germline, CDR1 is KGHSH and CDR2 is LQKENI. CDR3 sequence: CASPLGQILHF. The DNA of the CDR3 is TGTGCCAGCCCACTAGGACAGATACTCCACTTT.

This clonotype was detected ten times or more. The V gene is TRBV27, the J gene TRBJ2-4; a weak D match, TRBD1 (6 bases). The ends were cut back, 6 bases at V and 0 bases at J, with 18 bases in the middle. The germline V gene encodes CDR1 MNHEY and CDR2 SMNVEV (reference sequence). The CDR3 has 17 residues. CDR3: CASRVLRTDLAKNIQYF. CDR3 nucleotides: TGTGCCAGCAGGGTTCTTAGGACAGACCTAGCCAAAAACATTCAGTACTTC.

At least ten counts were recorded for this clonotype. The chain carries TRBV12-3 or TRBV12-4 and TRBJ2-1; the D gene is possibly TRBD2 (5 bases). This CDR3 contains 17 residues. Trimming pared 4 bases from V and 1 base from J, leaving 17 bases between. The DNA of the CDR3 is TGTGCCAGCAGTTGGGAGAGTGGGAGTGTTTCCTACAATGAGCAGTTCTTC. Encoded protein: CASSWESGSVSYNEQFF.

The rearrangement joins TRBV6-1 to TRBJ2-1, with D tentatively TRBD2 (6 bases). The CDR3 loop spans 17 amino acids. Deletions cut 3 bases from V and 0 bases from J, with 15 bases between. CDR1 is MNHNS, CDR2 SASEGT, per germline. The CDR3 DNA is TGTGCCAGCAGTGACCGGGACTCTTCTAGCTCCTACAATGAGCAGTTCTTC. It encodes CASSDRDSSSSYNEQFF.

This clonotype appeared many times. The CDR3 DNA reads TGTGCCAGAACAGGGGCAACTAATGAAAAACTGTTTTTT. Its translation: CARTGATNEKLFF. The chain has TRBV24-1 and TRBJ1-4; 7 bases fit TRBD1. There are 13 residues in the CDR3. CDR1 and CDR2 from the germline V gene are KGHDR and SFDVKD. The junction had 2 bases not matched to a gene; V was cut back by 11 bases and J by 0 bases.

In this sample, this clonotype turned up a few times. The V and J genes are TRBV29-1 and TRBJ2-4, with D possibly matching TRBD1 (6 bases). This CDR3 region has 12 residues. Trimming pared 7 bases from V and 6 bases from J, leaving 13 bases between. CDR1 and CDR2 from the germline V gene are SQVTM and ANQGSEA. The CDR3 protein is CSAEQGLNIQYF. DNA of the CDR3: TGCAGCGCCGAACAGGGTTTAAACATTCAGTACTTC.